This TCR beta chain came from a study of neurological immune-mediated disorders. CDR3 length: 12 amino acids. V lost 4 bases, J lost 5 bases, and 9 bases lay in between. Germline V CDR1 and CDR2: SGHRS, YFSETQ. Each TCR transcript was tagged with a 10-nucleotide random UMI during 5'RACE. TCRdb called the 5' RACE reads again in MiXCR, with one record for every CDR3 protein. The sample includes tens of thousands of distinct CDR3 sequences, about 6.9% of them seen just once. This clonotype was counted ten times or more. The controls, all healthy individuals, were blood bank volunteers in Maryland, USA. There were 800,000 to 1,000,000 CD4+ or CD8+ T cells used in the sorted libraries.

This sequence was found in a middle-aged woman in good health. Sequenced input: CD4+ T cells from blood. The V and J genes are TRBV5-1 and TRBJ2-5, with D uncertain. The CDR3 loop reads CASSDQMETQYF. CDR3 coding DNA: TGCGCCAGCAGCGACCAAATGGAGACCCAGTACTTC.